These T cell receptor beta chains were read from a single sample in a study of low-dose radiotherapy and immunotherapy resistance in tumors. TCRdb processed the reads anew with MiXCR; each CDR3 protein has one entry. Of about 35,000 distinct CDR3 sequences listed, about a fifth were seen once; the top ten hold 8% to 10%. The input for sequencing was PBMCs, taken after low-dose radiotherapy plus immunotherapy. Receptors originate from a female donor with ovarian cancer. CDR3s include the opening cysteine and the closing phenylalanine or tryptophan. The D gene is left open where the match is weak. Part of the rows lack a size; the others show once, few, many or a class for expanded clones.

cdr3_aa cdr3_nt d_call j_call clone_size v_call
CASSFGQGLIGQYF TGTGCCAGCAGTTTCGGGCAGGGATTGATCGGGCAGTACTTC - TRBJ2-7 many TRBV12-3/TRBV12-4
CASSQVGKRGASGLFGTQYF TGCGCCAGCAGCCAGGTTGGGAAACGTGGGGCTAGCGGCCTCTTTGGGACCCAGTACTTC TRBD2 TRBJ2-5 - TRBV4-3
CSVLLLDYGYTF TGCAGCGTACTACTTCTCGACTATGGCTACACCTTC - TRBJ1-2 - TRBV29-1
CAVTREKLFF TGTGCCGTAACCCGGGAAAAACTGTTTTTT - TRBJ1-4 - TRBV21-1
CSAYTGQGHTEAFF TGCAGTGCTTACACCGGACAGGGCCACACTGAAGCTTTCTTT TRBD1 TRBJ1-1 - TRBV20-1
CASSLVRSVAYNEQFF TGTGCCAGCAGCTTGGTTCGGTCGGTCGCCTACAATGAGCAGTTCTTC - TRBJ2-1 many TRBV5-5
CASSLTSAQYF TGTGCCAGCAGCCTAACCAGTGCGCAGTATTTT - TRBJ2-3 many TRBV7-2
CASSQDGLAYEQYF TGTGCCAGCAGCCAAGATGGACTAGCCTACGAGCAGTACTTC TRBD2 TRBJ2-7 many TRBV3-1
CASSLDWINEQFF TGTGCCAGCAGCTTGGACTGGATCAATGAGCAGTTCTTC - TRBJ2-1 many TRBV5-5
CASSFGTTYTDTQYF TGTGCCAGCAGTTTTGGGACAACCTACACAGATACGCAGTATTTT - TRBJ2-3 - TRBV28
CASSLRQGAGDTQYF TGTGCCAGCAGCTTACGACAGGGGGCAGGGGATACGCAGTATTTT TRBD1 TRBJ2-3 - TRBV9
CASRSYLDSGANVLTF TGTGCCAGCAGGTCCTACCTAGATTCTGGGGCCAACGTCCTGACTTTC - TRBJ2-6 - TRBV27
CASSITLNTEAFF TGTGCCAGTAGTATCACGCTGAACACTGAAGCTTTCTTT - TRBJ1-1 few TRBV19
CSARDRGSVDTQYF TGCAGTGCTAGAGACAGGGGGAGTGTAGATACGCAGTATTTT TRBD1 TRBJ2-3 many TRBV20-1
CASSLLGAYGYTF TGTGCCAGCAGTCTCCTTGGGGCGTATGGCTACACCTTC - TRBJ1-2 many TRBV2
CSPKGRASNYGYTF TGCAGCCCAAAAGGGAGGGCATCTAACTATGGCTACACCTTC - TRBJ1-2 many TRBV29-1
CASSDGQVDNEKLFF TGTGCCAGCAGTGATGGCCAGGTTGATAATGAAAAACTGTTTTTT - TRBJ1-4 many TRBV2
CASSRDRARYYGYTF TGCGCCAGCAGCCGGGACAGGGCGAGGTACTATGGCTACACCTTC TRBD1 TRBJ1-2 many TRBV5-1
CSARPTGQGPYEQYF TGCAGTGCTAGACCTACCGGGCAGGGTCCCTACGAGCAGTACTTC - TRBJ2-7 - TRBV20-1
CASSSGAVTINEQFF TGTGCCAGCAGCTCGGGGGCTGTGACTATCAATGAGCAGTTCTTC - TRBJ2-1 many TRBV5-4